Below, 9 T cell receptor beta chains from the same sample are listed, as sequenced in a study of T cell responses to AZD1222 COVID-19 vaccine. Clones were read by immunoSEQ multiplex PCR, and TCRdb kept only the in-frame ones, dropping some. Of 100,000 to 150,000 clones in the sample, 87% were seen once. The sample consisted of peripheral blood, taken on day 0 of AZD1222 vaccination. These receptors all stem from an adult in good health.

The J gene is TRBJ1-2, the V gene TRBV7-9; TRBD1 might be the D (5 bases). This CDR3 spans 13 amino acids. V was pared by 0 bases and J by 8 bases, with 10 bases between. The germline V gene has CDR1 SEHNR and CDR2 FQNEAQ (reference sequence). CDR3 sequence (DNA): TGTGCCAGCAGCTTAGCGCAACGGGGGGGCTACACCTTC. Translated, it gives CASSLAQRGGYTF. Full variable domain (rest looked up from reference TRBV7-9 and TRBJ1-2): DTGVSQNPRHKITKRGQNVTFRCDPISEHNRLYWYRQTLGQGPEFLTYFQNEAQLEKSRLLSDRFSAERPKGSFSTLEIQRTEQGDSAMYLCASSLAQRGGYTFGSGTRLTVV.

The V and J genes are TRBV29-1 and TRBJ2-7; D possibly uses TRBD1 or TRBD2 (6 bases each). The CDR3 covers 13 residues. Trimming removed 4 bases from V and 1 base from J, with 11 bases in between. CDR1 and CDR2 (germline): SQVTM, ANQGSEA. The CDR3 reads CSVVGGPSYEQYF. The DNA for the CDR3 is TGCAGCGTTGTAGGGGGGCCTTCCTACGAGCAGTACTTC.

This chain joins TRBV7-9 and TRBJ1-1; 11 nucleotides match TRBD1. CDR1 is SEHNR, CDR2 FQNEAQ, per germline (reference sequence). The CDR3 is 16 residues long. With 6 bases clipped from V and 8 bases from J, the junction kept 14 bases outside the gene matches. The CDR3 DNA reads as TGTGCCAGCAGTTTAAGCTCCGGGACAGGGGGAACGGAAGCTTTCTTT. Translated, it gives CASSLSSGTGGTEAFF. The entire variable domain, with the rest obtained from reference TRBV7-9 and TRBJ1-1, is as follows: DTGVSQNPRHKITKRGQNVTFRCDPISEHNRLYWYRQTLGQGPEFLTYFQNEAQLEKSRLLSDRFSAERPKGSFSTLEIQRTEQGDSAMYLCASSLSSGTGGTEAFFGQGTRLTVV.

The chain recombines TRBV5-1 with TRBJ1-6; D is unclear. The CDR3 runs to 16 residues. Germline CDR1 and CDR2: SGHRS and YFSETQ. With 0 bases removed from V and 1 base from J, the gap between germline ends came to 8 bases. CDR3 coding DNA: TGCGCCAGCAGCTTGGTCAGTGGGTCCTATAATTCACCCCTCCACTTT. Its translation: CASSLVSGSYNSPLHF. Full variable domain (rest looked up from reference TRBV5-1 and TRBJ1-6): KAGVTQTPRYLIKTRGQQVTLSCSPISGHRSVSWYQQTPGQGLQFLFEYFSETQRNKGNFPGRFSGRQFSNSRSEMNVSTLELGDSALYLCASSLVSGSYNSPLHFGNGTRLTVT.

The genes are TRBV5-4 and TRBJ2-7; TRBD1 matches 7 bases. The germline CDR1 and CDR2 sequences are SGHNT and YYREEE (reference sequence). Trimming took 4 bases from V and 1 from J; bases not matched to a gene: 14. CDR3 length equals 17 residues. The CDR3 here is CASSQTEGAKLSYEQYF. The CDR3 DNA reads as TGTGCCAGCAGCCAAACCGAGGGGGCGAAGTTGTCCTACGAGCAGTACTTC.

This clone came up once. The gene calls are TRBV5-5 and TRBJ1-2; TRBD1 aligns across 11 bases. The V segment lost 3 bases and the J segment 7 bases; nucleotides outside the gene matches: 8. This CDR3 region has 15 residues. The germline V gene has CDR1 SGHKS and CDR2 YYEKEE (reference sequence). The CDR3 loop is CASSYAGQGEGGYTF. The CDR3 nucleotides are TGTGCCAGCAGCTACGCGGGACAGGGGGAGGGTGGCTACACCTTC.

The gene calls are TRBV10-3 and TRBJ2-5; D assignment may be TRBD1 or TRBD2 (6 bases each). The CDR3 loop spans 13 amino acids. CDR1 and CDR2 (germline): ENHRY, SYGVKD. Trimming cost V 6 bases and J 4 bases, with 12 bases left between them. CDR3 loop: CAISKKGGETQYF. In DNA form, the CDR3 reads TGTGCCATCAGCAAAAAGGGGGGAGAGACCCAGTACTTC.

Comment on this clone: This sample includes further DNA sequences coding for the same CDR3. This sequence joins TRBV29-1 and TRBJ1-4; 10 nucleotides line up with TRBD1. Looked up from germline, CDR1 is SQVTM and CDR2 is ANQGSEA. J lost 8 bases, V lost 6 bases, and 3 bases had no gene match. This CDR3 has 12 amino acids. The CDR3 loop reads CSVRTGGEKLFF. CDR3 DNA: TGCAGCGTCCGGACAGGGGGGGAAAAACTGTTTTTT.

V is TRBV19 and J is TRBJ1-3, with 8 bases aligning to TRBD1. The germline CDR1 and CDR2 sequences are LNHDA and SQIVND (reference sequence). The CDR3 covers 13 residues. The trim removed 7 bases at V and 9 bases at J, leaving 8 bases unmatched. Here the CDR3 reads CASNPGGRGTIYF. The CDR3 nucleotides are TGTGCCAGTAACCCAGGGGGCCGGGGCACCATATATTTT.